A selection of T cell receptor beta chains follows, all from one sample in a study of monozygotic twins with cystic fibrosis. Sequencing used immunoSEQ multiplex PCR; TCRdb keeps in-frame clones, though not all of them. The sample includes some 22,000 clones, roughly 97% of them seen just once. The sequenced sample was blood. These receptors all come from a girl aged 10-17 years with cystic fibrosis. Both conserved end residues are part of each CDR3. Each record gives: CDR3 length, V gene, J gene, clone size, D gene, CDR3 DNA, CDR3 protein. The D gene is left open where the match is weak. The size of a clone is reported for some rows only, either as once, few or many, or as a class for expanded clones.

16	TRBV5-4	TRBJ2-7	.	.	TGTGCCAGCAGCGCGGGACAGCCCATGAGCTCCTACGAGCAGTACTTC	CASSAGQPMSSYEQYF
19	TRBV5-1	TRBJ2-5	.	TRBD2	TGCGCCAGCAGCTTACTTAGGACTAGCGGGGCCGTGAGGCGAGAGACCCAGTACTTC	CASSLLRTSGAVRRETQYF
14	TRBV25-1	TRBJ1-4	.	.	TGTGCCAGCAGTGAATTTGCAACTAATGAAAAACTGTTTTTT	CASSEFATNEKLFF
19	TRBV7-9	TRBJ2-1	.	TRBD2	TGTGCCAGCAACTACCCCGGGGTAGCGGGAATTGGGGGTAACAATGAGCAGTTCTTC	CASNYPGVAGIGGNNEQFF
14	TRBV28	TRBJ1-1	.	.	TGTGCCAGCAGCCACGGGACACCGAACACTGAAGCTTTCTTT	CASSHGTPNTEAFF
11	TRBV6-1	TRBJ2-7	.	.	TGTGCCGAGGGTAGGTCCTACGAGCAGTACTTC	CAEGRSYEQYF
17	TRBV28	TRBJ1-1	.	.	TGTGCCAGCAGTCCCTTAGGGCCTCGCACTCTGAACACTGAAGCTTTCTTT	CASSPLGPRTLNTEAFF
15	TRBV2	TRBJ2-3	.	.	TGTGCCAGCCAAAGAGGTGGCACGGGGACAGATACGCAGTATTTT	CASQRGGTGTDTQYF
19	TRBV5-6	TRBJ1-1	.	.	TGTGCCAGCAGCTTTAGTTTGAACCGTCTTATTCGTCAAAACACTGAAGCTTTCTTT	CASSFSLNRLIRQNTEAFF
17	TRBV19	TRBJ2-1	.	TRBD2	TGTGCCAGTAGCCCATGGGGAGCGGGAGTAACATACAATGAGCAGTTCTTC	CASSPWGAGVTYNEQFF
15	TRBV5-1	TRBJ2-7	.	TRBD2	TGCGCCAGCAGCAAAGGGACTAGCGGGGTTTACGAGCAGTACTTC	CASSKGTSGVYEQYF
12	TRBV5-6	TRBJ2-5	.	.	TGTGCCAGCAGCCCCAGCCAAGAGACCCAGTACTTC	CASSPSQETQYF
15	TRBV6-5	TRBJ2-1	.	TRBD1	TGTGCCAGCAGTTCCCAGGGGGCAAACTACAATGAGCAGTTCTTC	CASSSQGANYNEQFF
17	TRBV4-1	TRBJ2-1	.	TRBD2	TGCGCCAGCAGCCAAGGGGTAGCGGGAGGGTCCTACAATGAGCAGTTCTTC	CASSQGVAGGSYNEQFF
17	TRBV4-3	TRBJ2-2	.	TRBD2	TGCGCCAGCAGCCAAGATCGTGTCGGGAGGGGTACCGGGGAGCTGTTTTTT	CASSQDRVGRGTGELFF
15	TRBV28	TRBJ1-1	.	.	TGTGCCAGCAGTTTGTTCAGGGTGGGGGACACTGAAGCTTTCTTT	CASSLFRVGDTEAFF
13	TRBV21-1	TRBJ1-2	.	.	TGTGCCAGCGGATTGGACAGGGGGGGTGGCTACACCTTC	CASGLDRGGGYTF
17	TRBV30	TRBJ2-1	.	.	TGTGCCTGGAGTCAAAATCCGACTAGTCGTTTCGTTAATGAGCAGTTCTTC	CAWSQNPTSRFVNEQFF
14	TRBV18	TRBJ2-7	once	TRBD1	TGTGCCAGCTCACCGCCGGGACAGGGCTTTGTTGTGTACTTC	CASSPPGQGFVVYF
16	TRBV7-9	TRBJ1-4	.	.	TGTGCCAGCAGCCCCTCAAGGGGGGGGCCCACTGAAAAACTGTTTTTT	CASSPSRGGPTEKLFF
16	TRBV19	TRBJ2-1	.	TRBD2	TGTGCCAGTAGTCCGCCGGGGACTAGCGGGAGCCCTGAGCAGTTCTTC	CASSPPGTSGSPEQFF